These 20 T cell receptor beta chains were sequenced from one sample in a study of cytomegalovirus exposure and HLA in healthy donors. PCR amplification relied on 60 Vbeta primers (plus 13 Jbeta primers). Clones were sequenced by immunoSEQ multiplex PCR, and TCRdb holds only the in-frame ones, with some missing. The table records roughly 130,000 clones, around three quarters of them present only once. The sample taken for sequencing was PBMCs. These receptors all come from a woman aged 45-59 years in good health and CMV-seronegative.

J is TRBJ1-1 and V is TRBV6-6; 10 bases are a match to TRBD1. V was clipped by 5 bases and J by 3 bases; unmatched bases: 9. This CDR3 has 16 amino acids. Germline-derived CDR1 and CDR2 are MNHNY and SVGAGI (reference sequence). The CDR3 region is CASSNRQGATYTEAFF. CDR3 DNA: TGTGCCAGCAGTAACCGACAGGGGGCTACTTACACTGAAGCTTTCTTT.

V is TRBV27 and J is TRBJ2-3; 10 bases align to TRBD1. Losses at the gene ends were 10 bases for V and 14 bases for J; bases not matched to a gene: 9. The germline V gene encodes CDR1 MNHEY and CDR2 SMNVEV (reference sequence). CDR3 size: 11 residues. The CDR3 is CATLLRDRGYF. The CDR3 bases are TGTGCCACCTTACTCCGGGACAGGGGGTATTTT.

The rearrangement joins TRBV6-1 to TRBJ2-3; TRBD2 is a possible D gene (6 bases). CDR1 is MNHNS and CDR2 is SASEGT in the germline V gene. The CDR3 runs 15 residues. Trimming took 6 bases from V and 2 from J, leaving 15 bases between them. CDR3 nucleotides: TGTGCCAGCAGCCGTAGGGCGGGGATCACAGATACGCAGTATTTT. Translation gives CASSRRAGITDTQYF.

This rearrangement joins TRBV7-2 to TRBJ2-3; tentative D call: TRBD1 (5 bases). The ends were cut back, 4 bases at V and 1 base at J, with 18 bases in the middle. The CDR3 is 17 amino acids. The germline gives CDR1 SGHTA, CDR2 FQGNSA. The CDR3 sequence: CASSWGLTGVGTDTQYF. The CDR3 region has the DNA TGTGCCAGCAGCTGGGGCCTAACCGGTGTTGGCACAGATACGCAGTATTTT.

This clone was found once. The rearrangement links TRBV4-2 to TRBJ2-3; unclear D gene. The V gene lost 2 bases and the J gene lost 7 bases, with 7 bases spanning the gap. The CDR3 extends over 12 amino acids. The germline CDR1 and CDR2 sequences are LGHNA and YNFKEQ. The CDR3 is CASSQNFNTQYF. The CDR3 coding sequence is TGTGCCAGCAGCCAAAACTTCAATACGCAGTATTTT.

Turning to this clone: One end of the junction varies from germline; a read error may be responsible. This chain uses TRBV7-9 with TRBJ1-5, with D perhaps TRBD1 (6 bases). This CDR3 region has 15 residues. Germline V CDR1 and CDR2: SEHNR, FQNEAQ (reference sequence). DNA of the CDR3: TGTTCCAGCAGCCATGAGGGGGGGCTGGGTCAGCCCCAGCATTTT. It codes for CSSSHEGGLGQPQHF.

This sequence joins TRBV7-2 and TRBJ2-1; maybe TRBD2 (6 bases). V dropped 2 bases and J dropped 4 bases, with 9 bases sitting between them. Germline CDR1 reads SGHTA; CDR2 reads FQGNSA. The CDR3 is made up of 14 amino acids. CDR3 in DNA: TGTGCCAGCAGCTTAAGGACTACATACAATGAGCAGTTCTTC. Amino acids: CASSLRTTYNEQFF.

The genes are TRBV29-1 and TRBJ1-1; tentative D call: TRBD1 (6 bases). CDR3 size: 13 residues. In germline, CDR1 is SQVTM, CDR2 ANQGSEA. Between the trimmed V and J ends, which lost 6 bases and 4 bases, there was a span of 15 bases. CDR3 in amino acids: CSVLGQGLTEAFF. CDR3 DNA sequence: TGCAGCGTCCTAGGCCAGGGGCTCACTGAAGCTTTCTTT.

Concerning this clone itself: Germline and junction disagree at one end, which may indicate a read error. The chain joins TRBV6-5 to TRBJ1-2, with 8 positions matching TRBD1. The germline V gene encodes CDR1 MNHEY and CDR2 SVGAGI. This CDR3 spans 13 amino acids. The CDR3, as DNA: TGTGCCAGCACCAGGACAGGGCACTATGGCTACCCCTTC. It encodes CASTRTGHYGYPF.

The chain couples TRBV5-1 to TRBJ2-5, with 12 bases identical to TRBD2. Germline CDR1 SGHRS, CDR2 YFSETQ. The trim removed 0 bases at V and 6 bases at J, leaving 6 bases unmatched. The CDR3 sequence is 16 residues long. Here the CDR3 DNA reads TGCGCCAGCAGCTTGGAGCTAGCGGGAGGGGGAAAGACCCAGTACTTC. It codes for CASSLELAGGGKTQYF.

The chain employs TRBV27 and TRBJ2-7; TRBD2 agrees at 9 bases. Germline CDR1 reads MNHEY; CDR2 reads SMNVEV (reference sequence). This CDR3 is 16 amino acids long. The V segment lost 1 base and the J segment 7 bases; nucleotides outside the gene matches: 11. CDR3 in amino acids: CASSLLPGLAGEEQYF. For the CDR3, the DNA is TGTGCCAGCAGTTTATTACCCGGGTTAGCGGGAGAGGAGCAGTACTTC.

The sample holds one count of this clone. The chain employs TRBV25-1 and TRBJ1-4, with D uncertain. Germline lookup yields CDR1 MGHDK and CDR2 SYGVNS. V dropped 1 base and J dropped 10 bases, with 19 bases sitting between them. This CDR3 has 16 amino acids. The CDR3 region has the DNA TGTGCCAGCAGTGAATCCCCAGGCGTACTTGACGGAAAACTGTTTTTT. This codes for CASSESPGVLDGKLFF. Based on the CDR3 plus reference TRBV25-1 and TRBJ1-4, the full variable domain is EADIYQTPRYLVIGTGKKITLECSQTMGHDKMYWYQQDPGMELHLIHYSYGVNSTEKGDLSSESTVSRIRTEHFPLTLESARPSHTSQYLCASSESPGVLDGKLFFGSGTQLSVL.

The chain couples TRBV25-1 to TRBJ2-1, with a tentative D call TRBD1 (6 bases). Deletions cut 2 bases from V and 7 bases from J, with 18 bases between. Germline CDR1 reads MGHDK; CDR2 reads SYGVNS. The CDR3 length is 16 residues. CDR3 sequence: CASSETGHRRINEQFF. DNA for the CDR3: TGTGCCAGCAGTGAAACAGGGCACCGGCGCATTAATGAGCAGTTCTTC.

This clone was found once. DNA for the CDR3: TGCAGCGTTCTCGACAGGGGGCTCTTGGACACTGAAGCTTTCTTT. Translation: CSVLDRGLLDTEAFF. V is TRBV29-1 and J is TRBJ1-1; 10 nucleotides align to TRBD1. Germline CDR1 and CDR2: SQVTM and ANQGSEA. CDR3 size: 15 residues. V shed 5 bases and J 3 bases; nucleotides not matched to a gene: 9.

V gene TRBV5-1 combines with J gene TRBJ2-1, with TRBD1 matching 7 bases. Germline V gene data show CDR1 as SGHRS and CDR2 as YFSETQ. This CDR3 spans 15 amino acids. V was clipped by 0 bases and J by 13 bases; unmatched bases: 13. CDR3 DNA sequence: TGCGCCAGCAGCTTGGTATCCGCACAGGGGTCCCAACAGTTCTTC. Amino acids: CASSLVSAQGSQQFF. Variable domain in full (rest from reference TRBV5-1 and TRBJ2-1): KAGVTQTPRYLIKTRGQQVTLSCSPISGHRSVSWYQQTPGQGLQFLFEYFSETQRNKGNFPGRFSGRQFSNSRSEMNVSTLELGDSALYLCASSLVSAQGSQQFFGPGTRLTVL.

The chain links TRBV29-1 to TRBJ2-5; possibly TRBD2 for D (5 bases). Germline CDR1 and CDR2: SQVTM and ANQGSEA. V lost 4 bases, J lost 1 base, and 10 bases lay in between. This CDR3 contains 13 residues. CDR3 protein: CSVGFGVQETQYF. The CDR3 DNA sequence: TGCAGCGTTGGTTTCGGGGTCCAAGAGACCCAGTACTTC.

The rearrangement uses TRBV28 and TRBJ1-1; no reliable D call. The CDR3 runs to 12 residues. Germline CDR1 and CDR2: MDHEN and SYDVKM. V was shortened by 3 bases and J by 4 bases, with 6 bases between the two germline ends. CDR3 nucleotide sequence: TGTGCCAGCAGTTTTCTAAGCACTGAAGCTTTCTTT. Its translation: CASSFLSTEAFF.

There are a few counts of this clone. The chain uses TRBV7-3 and TRBJ1-1; 8 bases match TRBD1. Germline V gene data show CDR1 as SGHTA and CDR2 as FQGTGA. V lost 4 bases and J lost 1; bases outside the gene matches: 2. The CDR3 extends over 14 amino acids. CDR3 protein: CASSSGTGNTEAFF. CDR3 DNA sequence: TGTGCCAGCAGCTCCGGGACAGGGAACACTGAAGCTTTCTTT.

The V gene is TRBV27, the J gene TRBJ1-5, with D maybe TRBD1 (6 bases). CDR3 length: 18 amino acids. Germline values: CDR1 MNHEY, CDR2 SMNVEV (reference sequence). Trimming cost V 4 bases and J 0 bases, with 19 bases left between them. The CDR3 sequence is CASSSLDMRGYSNQPQHF. Written as DNA, the CDR3 is TGTGCCAGCAGTTCCTTAGACATGAGGGGGTATAGCAATCAGCCCCAGCATTTT.

J is TRBJ1-4 and V is TRBV28, with D tentatively TRBD1 (5 bases). Germline lookup yields CDR1 MDHEN and CDR2 SYDVKM. Trimming removed 2 bases from V and 14 bases from J, with 18 bases in between. This CDR3 is built from 14 residues. The CDR3 is CASSLEDTGFELFF. CDR3 DNA: TGTGCCAGCAGTTTAGAGGACACCGGGTTTGAGCTGTTTTTT.